A selection of T cell receptor beta chains follows, all from one sample in a study of cytomegalovirus exposure and HLA in healthy donors. Method: immunoSEQ multiplex PCR; TCRdb's copy keeps in-frame clones and lacks some. This table has roughly 160,000 clones, more than 80% appearing once. Sample: PBMCs. The receptors shown here come from a woman aged 50 to 60 in good health and CMV-seronegative. CDR3s include the opening cysteine and the closing phenylalanine or tryptophan. D genes are given only for firm matches. The listing skips clone size in some rows; elsewhere it reads once, few, many or a size class.

TRBJ1-2 | TRBD1 | TRBV13 | NA | TGTGCCAGCAGCAGTGGGGCGGACAGGATTGACTATGGCTACACCTTC | CASSSGADRIDYGYTF
TRBJ1-1 | NA | TRBV5-5 | NA | TGTGCCAGCAGCTTGTTGGGGACTGATAAAGCTTTCTTT | CASSLLGTDKAFF
TRBJ2-2 | NA | TRBV6-6 | NA | TGTGCCAGCAGTTACTCCTACACCGGGGAGCTGTTTTTT | CASSYSYTGELFF
TRBJ2-5 | NA | TRBV27 | NA | TGTGCCAGCAGTTCACTAGCCACCGGGGTGGAGACCCAGTACTTC | CASSSLATGVETQYF
TRBJ2-7 | TRBD2 | TRBV6-5 | NA | TGTGCCAGCAGGTCCTTAGCGGGAGCGAGCGTCGAGCAGTACTTC | CASRSLAGASVEQYF
TRBJ1-4 | NA | TRBV28 | few | TGTGCCAGCAGCGCCGCAGGGTCCCGAAATGAAAAACTGTTTTTT | CASSAAGSRNEKLFF
TRBJ1-3 | NA | TRBV11-2 | NA | TGTGCCAGCAGCTTTCAACAGTTGAGTGGAAACACCATATATTTT | CASSFQQLSGNTIYF
TRBJ1-4 | NA | TRBV6-6 | NA | TGTGCCAGCACCTCCACGGGTCTTTCAAATGAAAAACTGTTTTTT | CASTSTGLSNEKLFF
TRBJ1-4 | TRBD1 | TRBV6-1 | NA | TGTGCCAGCATAGAGGGACAGATTAATGAAAAACTGTTTTTT | CASIEGQINEKLFF
TRBJ1-3 | NA | TRBV6-5 | once | TGTGCCAGCAGTTACTCAGCCAGGGCAGCAGGAAACACCATATATTTT | CASSYSARAAGNTIYF
TRBJ2-3 | NA | TRBV7-2 | NA | TGTGCCAGCAGCGCCCGGACAACTAGCAAGAGAGATACGCAGTATTTT | CASSARTTSKRDTQYF
TRBJ1-2 | TRBD1 | TRBV5-6 | once | TGCGCCAGCAGCTCCAGGGGGCGCTCAGAGGTAAATGGCTACACCTTC | CASSSRGRSEVNGYTF
TRBJ2-7 | TRBD2 | TRBV28 | NA | TGTGCCAGCAGTTTATGGACTAGCGGGAGGGACTACGAGCAGTACTTC | CASSLWTSGRDYEQYF
TRBJ2-7 | TRBD2 | TRBV5-3 | NA | TGTGCCAGAAGCTTGAGCCTAGCGGGAGTACGGGCCGAGCAGTACTTC | CARSLSLAGVRAEQYF
TRBJ2-1 | NA | TRBV6-6 | once | TGTGCCAGCAGTTACCGCTACGATAATGAGCAGTTCTTC | CASSYRYDNEQFF
TRBJ1-1 | NA | TRBV5-6 | NA | TGTGCCAGCAGCTTGGCAGGAAGGAACACTGAAGCTTTCTTT | CASSLAGRNTEAFF
TRBJ1-1 | TRBD1 | TRBV2 | NA | TGTGCCAGCAGCCAGGACAGGGCAGGCGGGTCAATAGCTTTCTTT | CASSQDRAGGSIAFF
TRBJ1-3 | TRBD1 | TRBV29-1 | NA | TGCAGCGTTGGGGACAGAAAAAGAAACACCATATATTTT | CSVGDRKRNTIYF